This TCR beta chain was captured in a study of OX40 agonist ivuxolimab in advanced cancers. Study context: Melanoma, hepatocellular carcinoma, head and neck or renal cell cancer occurred in dose-escalation patients.

This clone was counted once. Antigen unknown. The germline CDR1 and CDR2 sequences are LNHDA and SQIVND (reference sequence). The CDR3 runs to 17 residues. V was shortened by 6 bases and J by 5 bases, with 23 bases between the two germline ends. Generated by immunoSEQ multiplex PCR, the TCRdb table keeps only in-frame clones and is missing some. The table has around 80,000 clones, more than 80% seen once. Overall study results and limits: Within 6 weeks, CD4+ and CD8+ blood T cells expanded clonally at 0.1 to 3.0 mg/kg.

This specimen consisted of CD4+ or CD8+ T cells sorted from blood, obtained in a trial of the OX40 agonist ivuxolimab. This TCR came from an adult with an advanced solid tumor such as melanoma, head and neck, liver or kidney cancer. The chain is built from TRBV19 and TRBJ1-3, with D perhaps TRBD1 (5 bases). CDR3 nucleotides: TGTGCCAGTAGCGACCCCGGGACCGCCCTCGCCAGAAACACCATATATTTT. It specifies CASSDPGTALARNTIYF.